This T cell receptor (beta chain) was sequenced in a study of shared clonotypes between healthy human individuals. Study details: Each donor had three CD4 naive, three CD4 memory, two CD8 naive and one CD8 memory plate.

The input for sorted-subset replicate PCRs was roughly 180 ng DNA, 25,000 to 35,000 T cell genomes. The table came from immunoSEQ multiplex PCR; TCRdb's copy has only in-frame clones and leaves some out. Of about 1.5 million clones listed, 95% to 99% are singletons. CDR3 size: 15 residues. V dropped 6 bases and J dropped 5; count of bases not matched to a gene: 13. Germline CDR1 SGHRS, CDR2 YFSETQ. The sample comprised naive CD4+ T cells sorted from blood. Subset here: CD45RA+ positively selected. The chain couples TRBV5-1 to TRBJ2-7; TRBD1 aligns across 8 bases. The sequence was obtained from a man aged 25-45 years in good health. CDR3 in DNA: TGCGCCAGCACCCGAGGGGGGCAGGGGGCCCACGAGCAGTACTTC. Translation gives CASTRGGQGAHEQYF.